This entry features one TCR beta chain sequence. This sample was taken from a study of STAT5B mutations in CD4+ large granular lymphocyte leukemia. The CDR3 loop spans 16 amino acids. V lost 6 bases and J 5 bases, leaving 22 bases between the germline ends. Germline CDR1 reads SGHNT; CDR2 reads YYREEE (reference sequence). Profiling relied on immunoSEQ multiplex PCR, and the TCRdb table lists in-frame clones only, not all of them. The table lists tens of thousands of clones, 74% of them singletons, with roughly 9.8% in the top ten. The origin of this receptor is a human donor in good health. The sequencing sample was made of CD4+ T cells from blood buffy coats. The chain employs TRBV5-4 and TRBJ2-3; TRBD2 is a possible D gene (6 bases). The CDR3 loop is CASTLAQGLGGDTQYF. CDR3 in DNA: TGTGCCAGCACCCTGGCCCAGGGACTGGGGGGAGATACGCAGTATTTT.